The next 2 T cell receptor beta chains were all read from a single sample in a study of blood T cell repertoires in COVID-19. Clones were read by immunoSEQ multiplex PCR, and TCRdb kept only the in-frame ones, dropping some. Of approximately 210,000 clones in the sample, around 92% were seen once. The source material was peripheral blood. These receptors came from a man aged 25 to 40 with acute or convalescent COVID-19.

V is TRBV21-1 and J is TRBJ2-2; the table's D gene call, TRBD2, was not cross checked with the DNA. TRBV21-1 is assigned pseudogene status. This CDR3 is built from 15 residues. CDR3 loop: CASSKGQTFTGELFF. In nucleotides, the CDR3 is TGTGCCAGCAGCAAAGGGCAGACTTTCACCGGGGAGCTGTTTTTT.

This chain links TRBV18 with TRBJ2-7; 7 nucleotides match TRBD1. V was pared by 1 base and J by 4 bases, with 10 bases of the junction left unmatched. The CDR3 is 16 residues long. The germline V gene has CDR1 KGHSH and CDR2 LQKENI. The CDR3 coding sequence is TGTGCCAGCTCACCACGTTTAGCCAGGGGGATGTACGAGCAGTACTTC. Encoded protein: CASSPRLARGMYEQYF.